This TCR beta chain emerged from a study of graft-versus-host responses after intestinal transplantation. Broader study findings: Some GvH clones appeared in ileal mucosa or blood before recipient bone marrow.

The J segment lost 4 bases and the V segment lost 1 base, leaving 11 bases of the junction unmatched. CDR1 is MGHRA and CDR2 is YSYEKL in the germline V gene. This CDR3 has 17 residues. The data were produced by immunoSEQ multiplex PCR, yet TCRdb's version contains in-frame clones alone and is incomplete. There are 95,000 to 110,000 clones in the sample; roughly 93% occur only once, and 1% to 1.5% lies in the top ten. This clone was detected only once. Its antigen is not identified. The chain has TRBV4-1 and TRBJ1-2, with TRBD1 matching 8 bases. This sequence originates from a human donor who received an intestinal transplant. The sample here was unstimulated CD8+ T cells sorted from spleen or lymph node cells, taken before intestinal transplant. The CDR3 spells CASSQGRTGKQLYGYTF. The DNA for the CDR3 is TGCGCCAGCAGCCAAGGACGGACAGGGAAACAACTCTATGGCTACACCTTC.